This TCR beta chain was obtained from a study of blood T cell repertoires in COVID-19. About the research overall: Some COVID-19 samples were acute and others convalescent; all came from the United States, Italy and Spain. Sources were T cells, B-cell-depleted T cells, or PBMCs; the material itself was cDNA or gDNA.

Source study methods: Scientists estimated how many nucleated cells there were by amplifying reference gene primers. The data were produced by immunoSEQ multiplex PCR, yet TCRdb's version contains in-frame clones alone and is incomplete. That table gives V, J and clone size, and the DNA gave D and trimming. The sample yields about 170,000 clones, roughly four fifths seen once. The germline V and J ends were trimmed by 3 bases and 0 bases, with 14 bases remaining between them. This CDR3 has 16 residues. Germline values: CDR1 KGHSH, CDR2 LQKENI. Sequences were obtained from peripheral blood. The receptor comes from a man aged 70-80 years with active or convalescent COVID-19. The chain is built from TRBV18 and TRBJ1-2; D perhaps matches TRBD1 (5 bases). The chain's CDR3 is CASSPVTRQTNYGYTF. The CDR3 DNA reads TGTGCCAGCTCACCCGTAACAAGACAGACTAACTATGGCTACACCTTC.